This TCR beta chain is drawn from a study of blood T cell repertoires in COVID-19. Turning to the study itself: The samples span acute and convalescent COVID-19 from the United States, Italy and Spain. PBMCs, B-cell-depleted T cells, or T cells were the source of the cDNA or gDNA that made up the material.

Germline assignment: CDR1 SGHRS and CDR2 YFSETQ. The CDR3 extends over 16 amino acids. The V gene end was trimmed by 3 bases and the J gene end by 3 bases; junction bases not matched to a gene: 8. As handled by the study authors: Reference gene primer amplification gave estimated nucleated cell counts. The method was immunoSEQ multiplex PCR; TCRdb's version includes in-frame clones alone and lacks a portion of them. The V and J calls and clone size come from that table; D and trimming were worked out from the DNA. The data show 95,000 to 150,000 clones, less than 85% seen once. The sequence came from a human donor with acute or convalescent COVID-19. The donor label of this sample is uncertain. The sequenced sample was peripheral blood. The chain joins TRBV5-1 to TRBJ1-4; TRBD1 aligns across 7 bases. CDR3 in DNA: TGCGCCAGCAGCTCCACAACAGGGGCGTCTAATGAAAAACTGTTTTTT. As protein: CASSSTTGASNEKLFF.